One and the same sample provided the 9 T cell receptor beta chains below, sequenced in a study of CD8 T cells in ankylosing spondylitis (dated by TCRdb to the late 2010s). Library creation used 5' RACE. Sequencing took place on an Illumina HiSeq 2500. TCRdb applied fastp at Q25 and MiXCR to the public reads, then kept only in-frame beta chains. CDR3 protein duplicates are merged, each entry listing the most common genes and DNA. Present in this sample are about 42,000 distinct CDR3 sequences, just under 4% of which were seen just once. Clones ranked in the top ten supply 4% of the sample. The sample taken for sequencing was blood, either unsorted or a sorted T cell fraction (not recorded which). These receptors were taken from a female donor with ankylosing spondylitis or in good health (not recorded which).

This clonotype was seen at least ten times. The CDR3 is CASSVDEGAGEQYF. DNA for the CDR3: TGTGCCAGCAGCGTAGATGAGGGGGCCGGGGAGCAGTACTTC. The V call is TRBV9, the J call TRBJ2-7; TRBD1 matches 7 bases. The germline gives CDR1 SGDLS, CDR2 YYNGEE. The CDR3 sequence is 14 residues long. V lost 0 bases, J lost 7 bases, and 7 bases stayed unmatched.

By its share, this clonotype is medium-sized (0.01 to 0.1%). The chain is built from TRBV9 and TRBJ1-6; possible D gene TRBD1, 6 bases. With 3 bases removed from V and 7 bases from J, the gap between germline ends came to 11 bases. Germline V lookup: CDR1 SGDLS, CDR2 YYNGEE. The CDR3 length is 14 residues. The CDR3 DNA reads as TGTGCCAGCAGCGCTGACAGGCTCAATTCACCCCTCCACTTT. This codes for CASSADRLNSPLHF.

This clonotype occurred many times. The chain uses TRBV9 and TRBJ2-2, with 15 bases aligning to TRBD2. The ends lost 0 bases at V and 4 bases at J; junction bases unmatched: 4. Per the germline V gene, CDR1 is SGDLS and CDR2 is YYNGEE. The CDR3 length is 18 residues. DNA of the CDR3: TGTGCCAGCAGCGTAGGACCGGGACTAGCGGGGGGCACCGGGGAGCTGTTTTTT. It is translated as CASSVGPGLAGGTGELFF.

This clonotype is medium-sized in the sample. This chain uses TRBV9 with TRBJ2-7; TRBD1 agrees at 8 bases. The CDR3 length is 14 residues. V dropped 4 bases and J dropped 3; count of bases not matched to a gene: 6. Germline V lookup: CDR1 SGDLS, CDR2 YYNGEE. For the CDR3, the DNA is TGTGCCAGCAGCCCCAAACAGGGGGGCTACGAGCAGTACTTC. Translating gives CASSPKQGGYEQYF.

In this sample, this clonotype turned up many times. The chain employs TRBV9 and TRBJ2-2; 7 bases are a match to TRBD2. J gave up 6 bases and V 0 bases, and 2 bases lay outside the gene matches. Germline V gene data show CDR1 as SGDLS and CDR2 as YYNGEE. CDR3 length: 14 residues. The CDR3 loop reads CASSVEGGPGELFF. The CDR3, as DNA: TGTGCCAGCAGCGTAGAGGGAGGGCCCGGGGAGCTGTTTTTT. Full variable domain (remainder filled in from reference TRBV9 and TRBJ2-2): DSGVTQTPKHLITATGQRVTLRCSPRSGDLSVYWYQQSLDQGLQFLIQYYNGEERAKGNILERFSAQQFPDLHSELNLSSLELGDSALYFCASSVEGGPGELFFGEGSRLTVL.

This clonotype was detected ten times or more. The chain carries TRBV9 and TRBJ1-6; D is perhaps TRBD1 (5 bases). The V end lost 6 bases, the J end lost 6 bases, and 19 bases lay between the germline ends. Per germline, CDR1 SGDLS and CDR2 YYNGEE. The CDR3 extends over 16 amino acids. The CDR3 coding sequence is TGTGCCAGCACCCAAACCGGGACGTCAACTAATTCACCCCTCCACTTT. It yields the protein CASTQTGTSTNSPLHF.

In its sample, this clonotype was seen a few times. The chain uses TRBV9 and TRBJ2-5; D might be TRBD2 (5 bases). The V and J ends lost 4 bases and 5 bases respectively, with 18 bases between them. Germline V gene sequence: CDR1 SGDLS, CDR2 YYNGEE. This CDR3 is 15 amino acids long. The DNA of the CDR3 is TGTGCCAGCAGCCCCTACTCCCGACTATCTGAGACCCAGTACTTC. Its translation is CASSPYSRLSETQYF.

In this sample, this clonotype turned up a few times. The gene calls are TRBV9 and TRBJ2-5; TRBD1 matches at 7 bases. CDR3 length: 14 amino acids. Trimming cost V 3 bases and J 2 bases; bases outside gene matches: 4. The V gene's germline CDR1 is SGDLS and CDR2 YYNGEE. The CDR3 is CASSAGTAQETQYF. For the CDR3, the DNA is TGTGCCAGCAGCGCCGGGACAGCACAAGAGACCCAGTACTTC. Drawing the rest from reference TRBV9 and TRBJ2-5, the complete variable domain is DSGVTQTPKHLITATGQRVTLRCSPRSGDLSVYWYQQSLDQGLQFLIQYYNGEERAKGNILERFSAQQFPDLHSELNLSSLELGDSALYFCASSAGTAQETQYFGPGTRLLVL.

This clonotype was detected ten times or more. The V call is TRBV9, the J call TRBJ2-1; 9 positions agree with TRBD2. With 0 bases clipped from V and 2 bases from J, the junction kept 0 bases outside the gene matches. Germline V gene lookup returns CDR1 SGDLS and CDR2 YYNGEE. This CDR3 has 15 amino acids. CDR3 sequence reads: CASSVGGGAYNEQFF. The CDR3 region has the DNA TGTGCCAGCAGCGTAGGCGGGGGGGCCTACAATGAGCAGTTCTTC.